This T cell receptor beta chain was obtained from a study of T cell responses to AZD1222 COVID-19 vaccine. For the study at large: Analysis merged second doses at about 4 or about 12 weeks.

Assay: immunoSEQ multiplex PCR; the TCRdb copy retains only in-frame clones and omits some. The sample has roughly 140,000 clones; approximately 90% are singletons. Germline-derived CDR1 and CDR2 are SGHNT and YENEEA. The CDR3 totals 16 residues. Trimming at V came to 2 bases and at J to 5 bases, leaving 7 bases not matched to a gene. Sequenced here: peripheral blood, sampled on day 0 of AZD1222 vaccination. The J gene is TRBJ2-5, the V gene TRBV11-3, with TRBD2 identical over 11 bases. The sequence came from an adult in good health. The CDR3 sequence: CASSLTPTSGSETQYF. The DNA of the CDR3 is TGTGCCAGCAGCTTAACTCCTACTAGCGGGAGTGAGACCCAGTACTTC. Full variable domain (outside the CDR3, taken from reference TRBV11-3 and TRBJ2-5): EAGVVQSPRYKIIEKKQPVAFWCNPISGHNTLYWYLQNLGQGPELLIRYENEEAVDDSQLPKDRFSAERLKGVDSTLKIQPAELGDSAVYLCASSLTPTSGSETQYFGPGTRLLVL.